This T cell receptor beta chain was sequenced in a study of early T cells in non-severe SARS-CoV-2 infection. With V trimmed by 3 bases and J by 0 bases, 3 bases remained unmatched. Germline values: CDR1 SGDLS, CDR2 YYNGEE. This CDR3 contains 15 residues. This clonotype was seen many times. Unique molecular identifiers were affixed to single, distinct cDNA molecules. TCRdb passed the 5' RACE reads through MiXCR, listing each CDR3 protein once. The sample carries 26,000 or so distinct CDR3 sequences, approximately 5.1% recorded once. This TCR derives from an adult who was a healthcare worker with PCR-confirmed SARS-CoV-2 infection or an uninfected control (not recorded which). The J gene is TRBJ2-1, the V gene TRBV9; 7 nucleotides align to TRBD2. Sequencing was carried out using whole blood. The DNA for the CDR3 is TGTGCCAGCAGCGCGGGACTACCCTCCTACAATGAGCAGTTCTTC. Its protein product is CASSAGLPSYNEQFF.